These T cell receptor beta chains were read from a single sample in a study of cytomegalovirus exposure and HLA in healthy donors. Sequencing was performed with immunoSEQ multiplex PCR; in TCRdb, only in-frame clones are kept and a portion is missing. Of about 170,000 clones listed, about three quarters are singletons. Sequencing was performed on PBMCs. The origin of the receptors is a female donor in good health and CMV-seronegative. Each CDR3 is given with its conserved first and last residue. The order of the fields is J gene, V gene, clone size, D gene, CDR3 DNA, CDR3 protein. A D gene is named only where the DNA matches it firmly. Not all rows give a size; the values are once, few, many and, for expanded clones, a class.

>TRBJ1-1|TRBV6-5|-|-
TGTGCCAGCAGTCGTCCAGCAGGGTCGACTGAAGCTTTCTTT
CASSRPAGSTEAFF
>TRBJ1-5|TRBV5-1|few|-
TGCGCCAGCAGCTTCGGGTTTGATCAGCCCCAGCATTTT
CASSFGFDQPQHF
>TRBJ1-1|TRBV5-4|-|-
TGTGCCAGCAGCTTGGGGCCTGAAGCTTTCTTT
CASSLGPEAFF
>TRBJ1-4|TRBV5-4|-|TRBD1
TGTGCCAGCAGCATCGGACAGGGGGCAACTAATGAAAAACTGTTTTTT
CASSIGQGATNEKLFF
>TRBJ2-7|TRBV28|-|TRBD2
TGTGCCAGCAGTTGGACTAGCGGGGGCTACGAGCAGTACTTC
CASSWTSGGYEQYF
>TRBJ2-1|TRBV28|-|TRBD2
TGTGCCAGCAGTCCCAATGGCGGGAGAACCTACAATGAGCAGTTCTTC
CASSPNGGRTYNEQFF
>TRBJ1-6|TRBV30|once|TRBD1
TGTGCCTGGAGTCGGGACAGAAATAATTCACCCCTCCACTTT
CAWSRDRNNSPLHF
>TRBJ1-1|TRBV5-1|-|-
TGCGCCAGCAGCGAGGGTCGGAGGCCCTTGAACACTGAAGCTTTCTTT
CASSEGRRPLNTEAFF
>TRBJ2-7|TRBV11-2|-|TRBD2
TGTGCCAGCAGCCCTAGGGCGGGAGGTACAAACGAGCAGTACTTC
CASSPRAGGTNEQYF
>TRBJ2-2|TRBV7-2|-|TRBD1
TGTGCCAGCAGCCAACAGGGGGTAGTAACCGGGGAGCTGTTTTTT
CASSQQGVVTGELFF
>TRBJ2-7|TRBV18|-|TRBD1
TGTGCCAGCTCATCGGACAGGGTAGGGTACGAGCAGTACTTC
CASSSDRVGYEQYF